This T cell receptor beta chain was captured in a study of CD8 T cells in Susac syndrome. Study-wide results and limits: The study's TCR sequencing and HLA analysis drew on a certain number of individuals. That number was acknowledged as relatively small.

The RNA input was 0.5 to 1 ug, and it was reverse transcribed with random hexamers. Across 54 Vbeta and 13 Jbeta, immunoSEQ multiplex PCR amplified TCR beta CDR3. A single record per CDR3 protein comes from TCRdb applying MiXCR to the immunoSEQ multiplex PCR reads. The sample holds some 120,000 distinct CDR3 sequences; 90% to 95% are singletons and the top ten take roughly 0.29%. High-throughput TCR beta sequencing covered peripheral CD8+ and CD4+ T cells. Trimming took off 0 bases at V and 8 bases at J, with 16 bases between the two ends. CDR3 length equals 15 residues. Germline V gives CDR1 LGHNA, CDR2 YNFKEQ. Concerning this clonotype: The antigen remains unidentified.

This rearrangement joins TRBV4-2 to TRBJ1-2; weak D call: TRBD1 (5 bases). The sequenced material came from CD8+ T cells from PBMCs. The receptor was isolated from a human donor with multiple sclerosis. CDR3 region: CASSQESETVVGYTF. DNA for the CDR3: TGTGCCAGCAGCCAAGAATCAGAGACAGTGGTAGGCTACACCTTC.